The entry below gives a single TCR beta chain sequence along with its context. Antigen unknown. This sample was included in a study of shared clonotypes between healthy human individuals. Study-level results: Clonotypes that were shared across a few donors made up around 5% of naive CD4 clonotypes. Compared with clonotypes that all four donors shared, non-shared clonotypes had lower generation probabilities. Sequencing depth was a factor that was expected to affect clonotype sharing among donors.

In the study's own analysis: ImmunoSEQ supplied junction-only sequences lacking quality scores, so filtering was different. Method: immunoSEQ multiplex PCR; TCRdb's copy keeps in-frame clones and lacks some. The D gene and trimming were derived from the DNA, and the V and J assignments and clone size from that table. This table holds 1.5 million to 2.5 million clones, roughly 94% found once. It was CD45RO-negative cells, positively selected for CCR7, that made up naive CD8 cells, with terminally differentiated effector memory CD45RA+ cells excluded. Germline CDR1 SEHNR, CDR2 FQNEAQ (reference sequence). V gave up 2 bases and J gave up 3 bases; unmatched junction bases: 2. The CDR3 spans 16 residues.

The sequenced material came from naive CD8+ T cells sorted from blood. The sequence came from a young man in good health. V gene TRBV7-9 combines with J gene TRBJ2-2; 11 bases map to TRBD1. CDR3 sequence (DNA): TGTGCCAGCAGCTTAAGGACAGGGGGCGACACCGGGGAGCTGTTTTTT. It yields the protein CASSLRTGGDTGELFF. Full variable domain (remainder filled in from reference TRBV7-9 and TRBJ2-2): DTGVSQNPRHKITKRGQNVTFRCDPISEHNRLYWYRQTLGQGPEFLTYFQNEAQLEKSRLLSDRFSAERPKGSFSTLEIQRTEQGDSAMYLCASSLRTGGDTGELFFGEGSRLTVL.